The 11 T cell receptor beta chains given below trace back to one sample, sequenced in a study of blood T cells in healthy people across ages. Through a sample-barcoded 5' primer and a J-beta primer mix, a second PCR was run for roughly 6 to 12 cycles. TCRdb used MiXCR to reprocess the 5' RACE reads, holding one entry per CDR3 protein. The sample comprises 1.5 million to 2 million distinct CDR3 sequences, about 32% of which are singletons, and around 11% rests with the top ten. Sequenced sample: blood. The receptors come from a woman aged 30 to 39 in good health.

V and J are TRBV20-1 and TRBJ2-5; TRBD2 might be the D (5 bases). The V gene's germline CDR1 is DFQATT and CDR2 SNEGSKA (reference sequence). The V and J ends lost 0 bases and 8 bases respectively, with 16 bases between them. CDR3 length: 14 residues. The CDR3 loop is CSARDSSGVGTQYF. In DNA, the CDR3 is TGCAGTGCTAGAGATAGCTCCGGGGTGGGAACCCAGTACTTC.

The chain couples TRBV21-1 to TRBJ2-1; the table's TRBD2 call for D was not verified on the DNA. TRBV21-1 is a pseudogene locus. This CDR3 region has 21 residues. The CDR3 protein is CASSKALGTSGCPSSCNEQFF. Written as DNA, the CDR3 is TGTGCCAGCAGCAAAGCGCTTGGGACTAGCGGTTGCCCGAGCTCCTGCAATGAGCAGTTCTTC.

Remarks on this clonotype: This may come from a read error, since a much larger clone is one base off. The chain employs TRBV29-1 and TRBJ2-3; D remains ambiguous. This CDR3 has 14 amino acids. Germline V gives CDR1 SQVTM, CDR2 ANQGSEA. This chain's CDR3 is CSVPSGLRTDTRYF. DNA of the CDR3: TGCAGCGTCCCCTCGGGCCTACGCACAGATACGCGGTATTTT.

The sample holds many counts of this clonotype. The gene calls are TRBV11-2 and TRBJ2-3, with unresolved D. Trimming left V 0 bases short and J 3 bases short, with 10 bases between. CDR1 and CDR2 (germline): SGHAT, FQNNGV. This CDR3 region has 15 residues. The chain's CDR3 is CASSLDGKGTDTQYF. CDR3 in DNA: TGTGCCAGCAGCTTAGATGGAAAAGGGACAGATACGCAGTATTTT.

The V and J genes are TRBV28 and TRBJ2-5, with D possibly matching TRBD1 (6 bases). The closer fit of TRBJ2-7 to the DNA end suggests the J call may be wrong. The CDR3 is made up of 12 amino acids. Germline assignment: CDR1 MDHEN and CDR2 SYDVKM. CDR3: CASRDPGDEQYF. The CDR3 DNA sequence: TGTGCCAGCAGAGACCCAGGGGACGAGCAGTACTTC.

This chain uses TRBV12-3 or TRBV12-4 with TRBJ2-5, with 9 nucleotides matching TRBD2. CDR3 length: 14 residues. The V and J ends lost 6 bases and 1 base, in that order; junction bases with no gene match: 3. The CDR3 nucleotides read TGTGCCAGCAGGCGGCGGGGGGGCCAAGAGACCCAGTACTTC. Amino acid sequence: CASRRRGGQETQYF.

In its sample, this clonotype was seen once. V is TRBV5-1 and J is TRBJ2-3, with TRBD2 matching 7 bases. The CDR3 sequence is 15 residues long. V shed 4 bases and J 6 bases; nucleotides not matched to a gene: 11. Germline values: CDR1 SGHRS, CDR2 YFSETQ. The CDR3 DNA follows: TGCGCCAGCAGCCACACTAGCGATGAAAGGGATACGCAGTATTTT. It specifies CASSHTSDERDTQYF.

This clonotype is a singleton in its sample. The V and J genes are TRBV4-2 and TRBJ1-5; TRBD1 agrees at 11 bases. The ends lost 4 bases at V and 0 bases at J; junction bases unmatched: 5. Germline lookup yields CDR1 LGHNA and CDR2 YNFKEQ. This CDR3 region has 17 residues. CDR3 residues: CASSRDRGSNSNQPQHF. In DNA form, the CDR3 reads TGTGCCAGCAGCCGGGACAGGGGGTCCAATAGCAATCAGCCCCAGCATTTT.

The chain carries TRBV10-3 and TRBJ2-2; possibly TRBD1 or TRBD2 for D (5 bases each). V was clipped by 6 bases and J by 13 bases, with 18 bases between them. The CDR3 contains 13 residues. Germline assignment: CDR1 ENHRY and CDR2 SYGVKD. CDR3 protein: CAISFRVGEGLFF. CDR3 nucleotides: TGTGCCATCAGCTTCAGGGTCGGGGAAGGGCTGTTTTTT.

This sequence joins TRBV20-1 and TRBJ1-2, with D perhaps matching TRBD1 (5 bases). V shed 0 bases and J shed 6 bases, with 17 bases lying between them. The CDR3 length is 15 residues. Germline V gene data show CDR1 as DFQATT and CDR2 as SNEGSKA (reference sequence). CDR3 loop: CSARDSGTVGNGYTF. CDR3 sequence (DNA): TGCAGTGCTAGAGATTCGGGGACCGTCGGCAATGGCTACACCTTC.

This clonotype was counted a few times. The DNA for the CDR3 is TGTGCCAGCAGGAGACAGGGGAATCAGCCCCAGCATTTT. This encodes CASRRQGNQPQHF. This chain connects TRBV6-1 to TRBJ1-5, with 8 bases that match TRBD1. Trimming at V came to 6 bases and at J to 4 bases, leaving 2 bases not matched to a gene. Germline loops: CDR1 MNHNS, CDR2 SASEGT. This CDR3 is built from 13 residues.